Below, 15 T cell receptor beta chains from the same sample are listed, as sequenced in a study of T-cell reconstitution after alpha-beta-depleted transplantation in children. Library preparation (for TCRbeta) was performed with unique molecular identifiers. TCRdb itself ran the PCR reads through MiXCR, one entry per CDR3 protein. Of roughly 200,000 distinct CDR3 sequences listed, approximately 10% were seen once; the top ten hold 28%. The starting material was PBMCs, obtained before TCRalphabeta/CD19-depleted stem cell transplant. The receptor set was obtained from a child less than two years old with acute myeloid leukemia, due to receive a stem cell transplant.

For this clonotype: This may be a read error, as it is one base from a much larger clone. This sequence joins TRBV28 and TRBJ1-1, with 8 bases aligning to TRBD1. The CDR3 spans 14 residues. From germline, CDR1 is MDHEN and CDR2 SYDVKM. CDR3 coding DNA: TGTGCCATCAGTTCGGGACAGGTTGACACTGAAGCTTTCTTT. Its translation: CAISSGQVDTEAFF.

The table lists this clonotype with a few counts. The chain employs TRBV7-9 and TRBJ1-2; D call uncertain. V was pared by 1 base and J by 5 bases, with 14 bases between. CDR1 is SEHNR and CDR2 is FQNEAQ in the germline V gene (reference sequence). The CDR3 runs 15 residues. CDR3 nucleotides: TGTGCCAGCAGCTTAGTAAGAGCAGAGACGTATGGCTACACCTTC. Protein: CASSLVRAETYGYTF.

There are many counts of this clonotype. This chain connects TRBV20-1 to TRBJ1-1; D is perhaps TRBD1 (6 bases). The CDR3 spans 13 residues. V dropped 6 bases and J dropped 1 base, with 12 bases sitting between them. The germline V gene encodes CDR1 DFQATT and CDR2 SNEGSKA (reference sequence). CDR3: CSALDRPNTEAFF. The CDR3 DNA sequence: TGCAGTGCCTTAGACAGGCCGAACACTGAAGCTTTCTTT.

The sample holds many counts of this clonotype. The rearrangement links TRBV20-1 to TRBJ2-3; D gene uncertain. This CDR3 is built from 15 residues. V shed 1 base and J shed 1 base, with 12 bases lying between them. The germline V gene has CDR1 DFQATT and CDR2 SNEGSKA (reference sequence). CDR3 in amino acids: CSARVVPVGTDTQYF. As DNA, the CDR3 is TGCAGTGCTAGAGTAGTCCCGGTCGGCACAGATACGCAGTATTTT.

This clonotype was found a few times. This sequence joins TRBV21-1 and TRBJ2-7. TRBV21-1 is a known pseudogene. This CDR3 region has 14 residues. The CDR3 region is CASSKGRGMGEQYF. Written as DNA, the CDR3 is TGTGCCAGCAGCAAAGGTCGGGGAATGGGGGAGCAGTACTTC.

Concerning this clonotype itself: A read error may be the cause here, since a much bigger clone is one base away. The chain employs TRBV20-1 and TRBJ1-1; D remains ambiguous. The CDR3 is 13 amino acids. Germline V gives CDR1 DFQATT, CDR2 SNEGSKA (reference sequence). The DNA of the CDR3 is TGCAATGCTAGATACACGGTGAACACTGAAGCTTTCTTT. This sequence encodes CNARYTVNTEAFF.

In its sample, this clonotype was seen many times. The V and J genes are TRBV24-1 and TRBJ2-7; 8 bases match TRBD1. The germline V gene has CDR1 KGHDR and CDR2 SFDVKD. The trim removed 6 bases at V and 0 bases at J, leaving 9 bases unmatched. The CDR3 is made up of 16 amino acids. In nucleotides, the CDR3 is TGTGCCACCAGTCGGGCCGGGACAGGTAGCTCCTACGAGCAGTACTTC. The encoded protein is CATSRAGTGSSYEQYF.

This clonotype was detected many times. The chain couples TRBV20-1 to TRBJ2-1; D gene uncertain. CDR3 size: 13 residues. Germline-derived CDR1 and CDR2 are DFQATT and SNEGSKA (reference sequence). V lost 6 bases and J 0 bases, leaving 9 bases between the germline ends. The chain's CDR3 is CSARLYSYNEQFF. In DNA, the CDR3 is TGCAGTGCCCGGCTGTACTCCTACAATGAGCAGTTCTTC.

This clonotype was seen ten or more times. CDR3 protein: CSARAADTQYF. CDR3 sequence (DNA): TGCAGTGCTAGGGCGGCAGATACGCAGTATTTT. V is TRBV20-1 and J is TRBJ2-3; no reliable D call. This CDR3 contains 11 residues. The V end lost 3 bases, the J end lost 4 bases, and 5 bases lay between the germline ends. Germline V lookup: CDR1 DFQATT, CDR2 SNEGSKA (reference sequence).

This clonotype was observed many times. V usage is TRBV12-3 or TRBV12-4 and J usage is TRBJ1-2, with TRBD1 as a possible D gene (5 bases). The CDR3 is made up of 15 amino acids. V lost 1 base, J lost 4 bases, and 13 bases lay in between. CDR3 DNA: TGTGCCAGCAGTTTAGGGGACCGTATCCTCTATGGCTACACCTTC. The encoded protein is CASSLGDRILYGYTF.

The sample holds many counts of this clonotype. The V and J genes are TRBV12-3 or TRBV12-4 and TRBJ1-6, with 8 bases fitting TRBD1. CDR3 length equals 15 residues. The junction had 10 bases not matched to a gene; V was cut back by 5 bases and J by 10 bases. CDR3 nucleotide sequence: TGTGCCAGCAGTCCACTTGGACAGGGAAGCTCACCCCTCCACTTT. The encoded protein is CASSPLGQGSSPLHF.

The chain joins TRBV20-1 to TRBJ2-5; D not certain. Germline-derived CDR1 and CDR2 are DFQATT and SNEGSKA (reference sequence). V shed 1 base and J shed 3 bases, with 15 bases lying between them. The CDR3 sequence is 15 residues long. CDR3 region: CSARAWQVREETQYF. In nucleotides, the CDR3 is TGCAGTGCTAGAGCCTGGCAGGTTCGGGAAGAGACCCAGTACTTC.

The sample holds many counts of this clonotype. This chain uses TRBV7-9 with TRBJ1-1, with TRBD1 as a possible D gene (5 bases). Germline CDR1 and CDR2: SEHNR and FQNEAQ (reference sequence). Deletions cut 5 bases from V and 3 bases from J, with 22 bases between. This CDR3 contains 17 residues. The CDR3: CASSAPLEGRAYTEAFF. The DNA of the CDR3 is TGTGCCAGCAGCGCCCCCCTCGAAGGCAGGGCGTACACTGAAGCTTTCTTT. Based on the CDR3 plus reference TRBV7-9 and TRBJ1-1, the full variable domain is DTGVSQNPRHKITKRGQNVTFRCDPISEHNRLYWYRQTLGQGPEFLTYFQNEAQLEKSRLLSDRFSAERPKGSFSTLEIQRTEQGDSAMYLCASSAPLEGRAYTEAFFGQGTRLTVV.

In this sample, this clonotype turned up many times. J is TRBJ2-1 and V is TRBV20-1; D is ambiguous. This CDR3 spans 13 amino acids. Germline assignment: CDR1 DFQATT and CDR2 SNEGSKA (reference sequence). V was clipped by 2 bases and J by 4 bases, with 9 bases between them. The CDR3 DNA is TGCAGTGCTAGAAAGGACCAGTACAATGAGCAGTTCTTC. Protein product: CSARKDQYNEQFF.

As regards this clonotype: This clone may be a read error of a much larger clone one base away. The chain has TRBV12-3 or TRBV12-4 and TRBJ1-2; the D gene is possibly TRBD1 (5 bases). V was cut by 10 bases and J by 1 base, with 28 bases left in between. The CDR3 extends over 18 amino acids. The CDR3 nucleotides read TGTGCCATCTTCCAAGGGGCGGGGGGACGACAATTTAACTATGGCTACACCTTC. Translation gives CAIFQGAGGRQFNYGYTF.